These 2 T cell receptor beta chains were sequenced from one sample in a study of shared T cell receptors in the human thymus. Data came from immunoSEQ multiplex PCR; TCRdb stores just in-frame clones and leaves some out. Among hundreds of thousands of clones listed, around 87% were seen once. These data were also reused for a study on human thymus T cells.

Source material: thymocytes. The receptors stem from a boy under three years old with a congenital heart defect.

The J gene is TRBJ1-2, the V gene TRBV28; no reliable D call. The CDR3 contains 12 residues. Germline V gene data show CDR1 as MDHEN and CDR2 as SYDVKM. V lost 4 bases and J 1 base, leaving 4 bases between the germline ends. The CDR3 nucleotides are TGTGCCAGCAGTTCGGTTAACTATGGCTACACCTTC. Residues: CASSSVNYGYTF.

A few counts support this clone. The rearrangement links TRBV5-6 to TRBJ1-3; 8 positions agree with TRBD1. Germline loops: CDR1 SGHDT, CDR2 YYEEEE. This CDR3 spans 14 amino acids. Unmatched junction bases numbered 3, after V lost 3 bases and J lost 4 bases. The CDR3 loop reads CASSSQGDGNTIYF. The CDR3 nucleotides read TGTGCCAGCAGCTCACAGGGGGACGGAAACACCATATATTTT.